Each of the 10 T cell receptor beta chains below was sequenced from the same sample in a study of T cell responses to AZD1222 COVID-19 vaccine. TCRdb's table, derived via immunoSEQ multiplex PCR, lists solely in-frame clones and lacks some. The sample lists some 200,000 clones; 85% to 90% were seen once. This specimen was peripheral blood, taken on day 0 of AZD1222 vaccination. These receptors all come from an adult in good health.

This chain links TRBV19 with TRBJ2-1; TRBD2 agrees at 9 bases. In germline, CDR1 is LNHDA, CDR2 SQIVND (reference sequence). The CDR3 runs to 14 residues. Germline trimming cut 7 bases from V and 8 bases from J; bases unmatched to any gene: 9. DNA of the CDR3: TGTGCCAGTACGGAAATAGCGGGAGTTGATGAGCAGTTCTTC. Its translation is CASTEIAGVDEQFF.

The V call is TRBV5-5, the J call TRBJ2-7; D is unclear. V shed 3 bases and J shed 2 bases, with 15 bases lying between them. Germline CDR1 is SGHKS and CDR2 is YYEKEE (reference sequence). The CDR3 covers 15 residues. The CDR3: CASSSLHKPAYEQYF. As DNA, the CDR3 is TGTGCCAGCAGCTCCCTACACAAGCCGGCCTACGAGCAGTACTTC.

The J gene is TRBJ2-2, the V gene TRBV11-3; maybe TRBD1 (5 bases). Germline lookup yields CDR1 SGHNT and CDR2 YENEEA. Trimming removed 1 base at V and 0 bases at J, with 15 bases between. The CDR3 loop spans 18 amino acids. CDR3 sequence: CASSLGSWLQANTGELFF. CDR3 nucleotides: TGTGCCAGCAGCTTAGGTTCTTGGTTACAGGCGAACACCGGGGAGCTGTTTTTT.

The CDR3 here is CASSTQGAPGQPQHF. The CDR3, as DNA: TGTGCCAGCTCAACACAGGGGGCGCCGGGTCAGCCCCAGCATTTT. The gene calls are TRBV18 and TRBJ1-5; 9 nucleotides match TRBD1. Germline V lookup: CDR1 KGHSH, CDR2 LQKENI. Trimming took 5 bases from V and 6 from J; bases not matched to a gene: 8. The CDR3 totals 15 residues.

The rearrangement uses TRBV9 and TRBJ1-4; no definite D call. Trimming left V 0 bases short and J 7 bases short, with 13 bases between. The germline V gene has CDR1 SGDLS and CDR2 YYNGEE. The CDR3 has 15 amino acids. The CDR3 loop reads CASSVGGADGEKLFF. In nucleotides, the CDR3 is TGTGCCAGCAGCGTAGGGGGAGCCGATGGTGAAAAACTGTTTTTT.

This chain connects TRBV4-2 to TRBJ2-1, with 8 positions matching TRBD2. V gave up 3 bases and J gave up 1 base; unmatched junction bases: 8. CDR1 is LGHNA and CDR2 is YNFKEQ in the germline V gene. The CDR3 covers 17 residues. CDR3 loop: CASSQAPGLGSYNEQFF. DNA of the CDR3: TGTGCCAGCAGCCAGGCCCCGGGACTAGGGTCCTACAATGAGCAGTTCTTC.

Here the CDR3 reads CASSVLPGAIKIGSEQYF. CDR3 bases: TGTGCCAGCAGCGTACTTCCCGGGGCAATTAAGATCGGGAGCGAGCAGTACTTC. The chain carries TRBV9 and TRBJ2-7; D may be TRBD2 (6 bases). The CDR3 runs to 18 residues. CDR1 is SGDLS and CDR2 is YYNGEE in the germline V gene. Trimming took off 1 base at V and 6 bases at J, with 26 bases between the two ends.

CDR3 protein: CASSSMGAGNTEAFF. Written as DNA, the CDR3 is TGTGCCAGCAGCTCGATGGGGGCAGGGAACACTGAAGCTTTCTTT. The V gene is TRBV27, the J gene TRBJ1-1, with D perhaps TRBD1 (6 bases). The CDR3 is 15 amino acids. Trimming removed 6 bases from V and 1 base from J, with 15 bases in between. The germline V gene has CDR1 MNHEY and CDR2 SMNVEV (reference sequence).

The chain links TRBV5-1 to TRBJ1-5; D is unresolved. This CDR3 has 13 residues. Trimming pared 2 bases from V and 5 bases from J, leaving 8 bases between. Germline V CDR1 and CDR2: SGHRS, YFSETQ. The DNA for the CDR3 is TGCGCCAGCAGCTTTGATTCGGATCAGCCCCAGCATTTT. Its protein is CASSFDSDQPQHF.

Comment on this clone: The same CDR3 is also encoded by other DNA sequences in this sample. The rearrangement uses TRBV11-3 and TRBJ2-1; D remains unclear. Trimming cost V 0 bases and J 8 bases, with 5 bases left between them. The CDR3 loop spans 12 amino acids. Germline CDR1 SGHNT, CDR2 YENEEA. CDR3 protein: CASSLDGDEQFF. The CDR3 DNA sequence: TGTGCCAGCAGCTTAGATGGAGATGAGCAGTTCTTC.